The 7 T cell receptor beta chains reported below all come from one sample, sequenced in a study of cytomegalovirus exposure and HLA in healthy donors (TCRdb year 2017). The library relied on the immunoSEQ multiplex PCR assay. TCRdb provides this immuneACCESS table in a form limited to in-frame rearrangements. Some clones are lacking; in checked studies, under half of them reflect an unresolved V gene, and why the rest are absent is not known. Here the sample has about 250,000 clones; less than 90% occur a single time. The ten most abundant clones make up around 12% of the sample. Sequences were obtained from PBMCs. Every receptor here comes from a man younger than 35 in good health and CMV-seropositive.

The chain carries TRBV10-3 and TRBJ2-1; TRBD2 agrees at 9 bases. The V gene's germline CDR1 is ENHRY and CDR2 SYGVKD. V was clipped by 1 base and J by 3 bases; unmatched bases: 1. The CDR3 is 15 residues long. The CDR3 coding sequence is TGTGCCATCAGTGAGTTGACTAGCGGCTACAATGAGCAGTTCTTC. It is translated as CAISELTSGYNEQFF.

A note on this clone: In the same sample, other DNA sequences code for this CDR3. The J gene is TRBJ2-7, the V gene TRBV27; D may be TRBD1 (6 bases). CDR1 is MNHEY and CDR2 is SMNVEV in the germline V gene (reference sequence). With 9 bases removed from V and 1 base from J, the gap between germline ends came to 19 bases. This CDR3 is 15 amino acids long. In DNA form, the CDR3 reads TGTGCCAGTAGTCAACAGGGTGCCCTATCCTACGAGCAGTACTTC. Amino acids: CASSQQGALSYEQYF.

V gene TRBV30 combines with J gene TRBJ1-1, with D unresolved. Per germline, CDR1 GTSNPN and CDR2 SVGIG (reference sequence). CDR3 length equals 12 residues. Deletions cut 3 bases from V and 5 bases from J, with 10 bases between. The CDR3 nucleotides are TGTGCCTGGAGCGGCCTTAGGACTGAAGCTTTCTTT. It codes for CAWSGLRTEAFF.

The CDR3 DNA reads as TGTGCCTGGAGTGTTCAACTAGAGGACGAGCAGTACTTC. This encodes CAWSVQLEDEQYF. The rearrangement joins TRBV30 to TRBJ2-7, with D possibly matching TRBD2 (5 bases). V lost 0 bases to trimming and J lost 5 bases, with 11 bases between them. CDR1 is GTSNPN and CDR2 is SVGIG in the germline V gene (reference sequence). This CDR3 spans 13 amino acids.

The chain is built from TRBV19 and TRBJ2-2; D is unclear. This CDR3 is built from 15 residues. V was shortened by 3 bases and J by 1 base, with 9 bases between the two germline ends. The germline gives CDR1 LNHDA, CDR2 SQIVND (reference sequence). The DNA for the CDR3 is TGTGCCAGTAGTATTGCAAACAGGAACACCGGGGAGCTGTTTTTT. This gives the protein CASSIANRNTGELFF.

This rearrangement joins TRBV29-1 to TRBJ1-2; D might be TRBD1 (6 bases). The V end lost 3 bases, the J end lost 5 bases, and 19 bases lay between the germline ends. The CDR3 runs to 15 residues. The germline gives CDR1 SQVTM, CDR2 ANQGSEA. Here the CDR3 reads CSVDPGAPAGYGYTF. The CDR3 coding sequence is TGCAGCGTTGATCCGGGGGCCCCTGCGGGGTATGGCTACACCTTC.

The chain uses TRBV10-3 and TRBJ2-5; a weak D match, TRBD2 (6 bases). The J call may be incorrect, as the DNA end agrees better with TRBJ2-7. CDR1 is ENHRY and CDR2 is SYGVKD in the germline V gene. CDR3 length: 17 residues. The CDR3 DNA sequence: TGTGCCATCAGTGATAACCTCCGGGACTCCCAATCCTACGAGCAGTACTTC. This codes for CAISDNLRDSQSYEQYF.